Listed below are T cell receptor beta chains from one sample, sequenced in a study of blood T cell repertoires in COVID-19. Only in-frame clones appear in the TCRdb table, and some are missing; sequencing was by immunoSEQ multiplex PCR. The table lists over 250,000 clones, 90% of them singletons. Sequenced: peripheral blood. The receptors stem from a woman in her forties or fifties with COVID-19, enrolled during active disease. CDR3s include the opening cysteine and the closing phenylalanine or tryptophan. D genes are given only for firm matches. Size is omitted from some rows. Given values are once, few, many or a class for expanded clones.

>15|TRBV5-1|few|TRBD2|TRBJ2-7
TGCGCCAGCAGCTTTTCTAGCGGGAGTTCCTACGAGCAGTACTTC
CASSFSSGSSYEQYF
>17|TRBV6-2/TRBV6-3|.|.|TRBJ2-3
TGTGCCAGCAGTTATTTGTCCGGGAGCGAAATCTTCCGGGTGCAGTATTTT
CASSYLSGSEIFRVQYF
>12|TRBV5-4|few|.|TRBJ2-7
TGTGCCAGCAGCTTAAATAGGAGGGAGCAGTACTTC
CASSLNRREQYF
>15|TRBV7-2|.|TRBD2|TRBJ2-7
TGTGCCAGCAGCTTAGCGCTAGCGGGTAGCTACGAGCAGTACTTC
CASSLALAGSYEQYF
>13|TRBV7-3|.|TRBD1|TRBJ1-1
TGTGCCAGCAGCTCAACAGGGGCCCCTGAAGCTTTCTTT
CASSSTGAPEAFF
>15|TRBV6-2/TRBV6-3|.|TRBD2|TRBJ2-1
TGTGCCAGCAGTCACAGCGGGAGCTCCTACAATGAGCAGTTCTTC
CASSHSGSSYNEQFF
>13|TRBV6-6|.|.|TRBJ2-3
TGTGCCATTCGGGGAACCGACACAGATACGCAGTATTTT
CAIRGTDTDTQYF
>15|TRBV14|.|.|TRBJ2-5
TGTGCCAGCAGCCAAGCTTCAGGGTACCAAGAGACCCAGTACTTC
CASSQASGYQETQYF
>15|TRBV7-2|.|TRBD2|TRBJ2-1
TGTGCCAGCAGCCAGACTAGCGGGAGGGCCAGTGAGCAGTTCTTC
CASSQTSGRASEQFF
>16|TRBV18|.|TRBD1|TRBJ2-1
TGTGCCAGCTCAAGTTTACAGGGGAGCTCCTACAATGAGCAGTTCTTC
CASSSLQGSSYNEQFF
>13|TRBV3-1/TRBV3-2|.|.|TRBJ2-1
TGTGCCAGCAGCCTGGTTAGATACAATGAGCAGTTCTTC
CASSLVRYNEQFF
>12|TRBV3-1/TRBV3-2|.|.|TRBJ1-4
TGTGCCAGCAGCCAAGTGGGCGAAGGACTGTTTTTT
CASSQVGEGLFF